Listed below are T cell receptor beta chains from one sample, sequenced in a study of T cell changes during pregnancy in multiple sclerosis. Using immunoSEQ multiplex PCR, the repertoire was profiled, and TCRdb retains in-frame clones only, with some absent. The sample includes fewer than 20,000 clones, 85% to 90% of them seen just once. Sequencing used CD8+ T cells from peripheral blood mononuclear cells, obtained after pregnancy. These receptors originate from a female donor with multiple sclerosis, enrolled in a pregnancy study. Both conserved end residues are part of each CDR3. The order of the fields is J gene, V gene, CDR3 length, D gene, clone size, CDR3 protein. A D gene is named only where the DNA matches it firmly. Expanded clones are given a class, and other clones once, few, many or no size at all.

>TRBJ2-2|TRBV13|16|TRBD1|NA
CASRSRGQDNTGELFF
>TRBJ1-1|TRBV30|11|NA|NA
CAWSVSSFAFF
>TRBJ2-7|TRBV27|13|TRBD1|NA
CASSSGTDYEQYF
>TRBJ2-6|TRBV27|13|NA|NA
CASSQGEANVLTF
>TRBJ1-1|TRBV5-5|15|NA|NA
CASSLEKEGSTEAFF
>TRBJ2-1|TRBV6-4|14|NA|NA
CASSDGETGHEQFF
>TRBJ1-1|TRBV5-4|15|NA|NA
CASSLSRGYSTEAFF
>TRBJ2-1|TRBV6-4|15|TRBD2|NA
CASSETSGTYNEQFF
>TRBJ1-1|TRBV27|12|NA|NA
CASRRPTGEAFF
>TRBJ1-4|TRBV7-2|16|TRBD1|NA
CASSTGQGMANEKLFF
>TRBJ1-4|TRBV19|12|NA|once
CARGATNEKLFF
>TRBJ1-5|TRBV5-6|14|NA|NA
CASSFQGSNQPQHF
>TRBJ2-7|TRBV4-1|14|TRBD2|NA
CASSQEAGTYEQYF
>TRBJ2-7|TRBV28|14|NA|NA
CASSGFGRSYEQYF
>TRBJ2-7|TRBV14|14|NA|NA
CASSLIGRGYEQYF
>TRBJ2-1|TRBV7-9|17|TRBD2|NA
CASSLATGGVMGNEQFF
>TRBJ1-5|TRBV6-4|18|NA|NA
CASSELMKEDRIEQPQHF
>TRBJ1-1|TRBV7-9|17|NA|NA
CASSPPTGRGVNTEAFF
>TRBJ1-6|TRBV11-2|18|NA|once
CASSLAGGLGGYNSPLHF
>TRBJ2-7|TRBV4-3|14|NA|NA
CASSPVTGTYEQYF
>TRBJ2-2|TRBV19|14|NA|NA
CASSIFADTGELFF
>TRBJ1-6|TRBV28|15|TRBD1|NA
CASSLMGQGGSPLHF
>TRBJ2-7|TRBV7-9|13|NA|NA
CASSPTGYYEQYF
>TRBJ2-5|TRBV9|18|TRBD2|few
CASSANSLRTSAEETQYF
>TRBJ2-2|TRBV19|16|NA|NA
CASMDRRYANTGELFF
>TRBJ1-4|TRBV7-8|18|NA|NA
CASSLLGGGGRTNEKLFF
>TRBJ1-2|TRBV4-3|17|NA|NA
CASSHSLGREVDYGYTF
>TRBJ1-2|TRBV2|13|NA|NA
CASNNRDGYGYTF
>TRBJ2-1|TRBV4-2|15|TRBD2|NA
CASSQAAGETNEQFF
>TRBJ2-7|TRBV19|13|NA|once
CATGLDSTYEQYF
>TRBJ2-7|TRBV7-2|14|TRBD2|NA
CASSRGLAPIQQYF
>TRBJ2-7|TRBV4-3|17|TRBD1|NA
CASSQDNVSGGPYEQYF
>TRBJ2-5|TRBV5-6|19|TRBD2|NA
CASSTGSGSGGALPETQYF
>TRBJ1-2|TRBV6-1|15|NA|NA
CASSGFREANYGYTF
>TRBJ2-3|TRBV7-8|15|NA|NA
CASSHYGEITDTQYF
>TRBJ2-2|TRBV19|14|TRBD1|few
CASKGTGHTGELFF
>TRBJ2-1|TRBV4-3|15|TRBD2|NA
CASSGLAGSYNEQFF
>TRBJ2-7|TRBV13|15|NA|once
CASSTDSPGDYEQYF
>TRBJ2-1|TRBV7-3|15|TRBD2|NA
CASSSGLVAYNEQFF
>TRBJ1-2|TRBV7-2|15|TRBD1|NA
CASSPSGTGSYGYTF
>TRBJ2-1|TRBV7-9|15|TRBD2|NA
CASSPGLAGASEQFF
>TRBJ2-5|TRBV27|15|TRBD1|NA
CASSPLQGARETQYF
>TRBJ2-5|TRBV4-1|15|NA|NA
CASSQGGDTQETQYF
>TRBJ2-3|TRBV15|14|TRBD2|NA
CATSTAGETDTQYF
>TRBJ1-2|TRBV19|14|NA|few
CASSIYREDHGYTF
>TRBJ2-7|TRBV28|12|TRBD1|NA
CATIGQGREQYF
>TRBJ1-1|TRBV28|15|NA|NA
CASSLEGHMNTEAFF
>TRBJ2-7|TRBV13|13|NA|NA
CASSFWSVGEQYF
>TRBJ2-3|TRBV7-3|16|TRBD2|NA
CASSLGGTSGTDTQYF
>TRBJ1-1|TRBV7-3|13|NA|NA
CASSDSLNTEAFF
>TRBJ2-3|TRBV7-9|16|TRBD2|NA
CASSPGLAGATDTQYF